This is a list of T cell receptor beta chains from one sample in a study of blood T cell repertoires in COVID-19. Some clones are missing from TCRdb's copy, which holds only in-frame ones; the method was immunoSEQ multiplex PCR. This table holds roughly 400,000 clones, roughly 91% found once. Sequencing was done on a sample of PBMCs or T cells enriched from blood (not recorded which). These receptors were collected from a man younger than 35 who had recovered from COVID-19. Both conserved end residues are part of each CDR3. A D gene is named only where the DNA matches it firmly. Part of the rows lack a size; the others show once, few, many or a class for expanded clones.

clone_size cdr3_length d_call j_call v_call cdr3_aa cdr3_nt
NA 14 TRBD1 TRBJ1-1 TRBV7-9 CASSPGQGVPEAFF TGTGCCAGCAGCCCGGGACAGGGAGTCCCTGAAGCTTTCTTT
NA 13 NA TRBJ1-2 TRBV7-2 CASSLAGLYGYTF TGTGCCAGCAGCTTAGCGGGCCTTTATGGCTACACCTTC
NA 14 TRBD1 TRBJ2-7 TRBV27 CASSVQGQNYEQYF TGTGCCAGCAGTGTCCAGGGACAGAACTACGAGCAGTACTTC
NA 14 TRBD1 TRBJ1-1 TRBV20-1 CSASETGGETEAFF TGCAGTGCTAGTGAAACAGGGGGGGAAACTGAAGCTTTCTTT
once 16 NA TRBJ1-1 TRBV4-1 CASSQDERRVIAEAFF TGCGCCAGCAGCCAAGATGAAAGGCGGGTTATCGCTGAAGCTTTCTTT
NA 11 NA TRBJ2-3 TRBV7-2 CASSSVDTQYF TGTGCCAGCAGCTCGGTGGATACGCAGTATTTT
NA 14 TRBD2 TRBJ2-4 TRBV29-1 CSAGGGEGRNIQYF TGCAGCGCCGGGGGAGGGGAAGGGAGGAACATTCAGTACTTC
NA 19 NA TRBJ1-6 TRBV19 CASSAISRGIKAYNSPLHF TGTGCCAGTAGCGCCATCAGCAGGGGAATAAAGGCCTATAATTCACCCCTCCACTTT
NA 15 TRBD1 TRBJ2-1 TRBV6-5 CASSRGGTGANEQFF TGTGCCAGCAGCCGAGGCGGGACAGGGGCTAATGAGCAGTTCTTC
NA 21 NA TRBJ1-5 TRBV12-2 CARPRRRESCCGRTQVEPQHF TGTGCAAGGCCCCGAAGAAGGGAGAGTTGTTGCGGACGGACCCAAGTTGAGCCCCAGCATTTT
NA 14 TRBD1 TRBJ1-2 TRBV6-5 CASRIDRVSYGYTF TGTGCCAGCAGAATAGACAGGGTTAGCTATGGCTACACCTTC
NA 14 TRBD1 TRBJ1-4 TRBV7-9 CASSLDRGLEKLFF TGTGCCAGCAGCTTGGACAGGGGGCTTGAAAAACTGTTTTTT
NA 15 NA TRBJ1-1 TRBV28 CASSPGREGNTEAFF TGTGCCAGCAGTCCCGGGAGGGAGGGGAACACTGAAGCTTTCTTT
NA 15 NA TRBJ2-3 TRBV6-5 CASSYTGEITDTQYF TGTGCCAGCAGTTACACGGGGGAGATCACAGATACGCAGTATTTT
NA 14 NA TRBJ1-1 TRBV10-3 CAISESGARTEAFF TGTGCCATCAGTGAGTCGGGGGCCCGGACTGAAGCTTTCTTT
NA 15 TRBD1 TRBJ2-2 TRBV24-1 CATSDLGTDTGELFF TGTGCCACCAGTGACCTAGGGACAGACACCGGGGAGCTGTTTTTT
NA 14 NA TRBJ1-3 TRBV28 CASSSEGGANTIYF TGTGCCAGCAGTTCCGAGGGAGGAGCAAACACCATATATTTT
few 14 TRBD1 TRBJ1-2 TRBV19 CASSIRGPDYGYTF TGTGCCAGTAGTATCAGGGGGCCTGACTATGGCTACACCTTC
NA 14 NA TRBJ1-6 TRBV7-9 CASSSNVGDSPLHF TGTGCCAGCAGCTCCAACGTAGGGGATTCACCCCTCCACTTT
NA 12 NA TRBJ1-2 TRBV28 CASSLQKTGYTF TGTGCCAGCAGTTTACAAAAGACAGGCTACACCTTC
NA 13 NA TRBJ1-2 TRBV5-1 CASSLDKEGGYTF TGCGCCAGCAGCCTTGACAAAGAGGGTGGCTACACCTTC
NA 13 NA TRBJ1-6 TRBV7-2 CASSSDTTGLLHF TGTGCCAGCAGCTCTGACACGACAGGCCTCCTCCACTTT
NA 12 NA TRBJ1-4 TRBV15 CATSRERSVVFF TGTGCCACCAGCAGAGAACGGAGCGTTGTGTTTTTT
NA 16 TRBD2 TRBJ2-1 TRBV4-2 CASSQQLADSYNEQFF TGTGCCAGCAGCCAACAACTAGCGGACTCCTACAATGAGCAGTTCTTC
NA 12 TRBD1 TRBJ2-7 TRBV12-5 CASGITGGEQYF TGTGCTAGTGGTATAACAGGGGGAGAGCAGTACTTC
NA 14 NA TRBJ1-1 TRBV7-9 CASSLGQNGAEAFF TGTGCCAGCAGCTTAGGACAGAACGGCGCTGAAGCTTTCTTT
NA 18 TRBD1 TRBJ1-2 TRBV5-4 CASSSRVGTEIPNYGYTF TGTGCCAGCAGCTCACGTGTGGGGACAGAAATTCCCAACTATGGCTACACCTTC
once 15 TRBD1 TRBJ2-7 TRBV18 CASSENRDSPYEQYF TGTGCCAGCTCTGAAAACCGGGACAGTCCCTACGAGCAGTACTTC
NA 13 TRBD1 TRBJ1-2 TRBV3-1/TRBV3-2 CASTTGGADGYTF TGTGCCAGCACCACAGGGGGCGCTGACGGCTACACCTTC
NA 16 NA TRBJ1-3 TRBV6-1 CASSQVQGFSGNTIYF TGTGCCAGCAGTCAAGTACAGGGTTTCTCTGGAAACACCATATATTTT
NA 12 NA TRBJ2-7 TRBV19 CASSPGVYEQYF TGTGCCAGTAGTCCGGGGGTTTACGAGCAGTACTTC
NA 16 TRBD2 TRBJ2-1 TRBV18 CASSPLAGVSYNEQFF TGTGCCAGCTCACCGCTAGCGGGGGTATCCTACAATGAGCAGTTCTTC
once 14 NA TRBJ1-1 TRBV5-4 CASSTGQLIAEAFF TGTGCCAGCAGCACCGGACAGCTCATAGCTGAAGCTTTCTTT
NA 16 TRBD2 TRBJ2-1 TRBV18 CATSISVTSGNNEQFF TGTGCCACCTCAATATCGGTAACTAGCGGAAACAATGAGCAGTTCTTC
NA 16 TRBD2 TRBJ2-1 TRBV9 CASSVALAGAYNEQFF TGTGCCAGCAGCGTAGCACTAGCGGGGGCCTACAATGAGCAGTTCTTC
once 18 NA TRBJ2-5 TRBV27 CASSRWAPGLTAQETQYF TGTGCCAGCAGTAGATGGGCTCCGGGACTCACGGCCCAAGAGACCCAGTACTTC
NA 11 NA TRBJ1-4 TRBV29-1 CSVARNEKLFF TGCAGCGTTGCCAGGAATGAAAAACTGTTTTTT
NA 17 TRBD2 TRBJ2-5 TRBV10-3 CAISAGLAGGLRETQYF TGTGCCATCAGTGCGGGGCTAGCGGGAGGTCTGAGGGAGACCCAGTACTTC
NA 14 TRBD2 TRBJ2-1 TRBV2 CASRIDRGTSGQFF TGTGCCAGCAGAATAGATAGGGGGACTAGCGGGCAGTTCTTC
NA 15 NA TRBJ2-1 TRBV19 CASTMQGPLYNEQFF TGTGCCAGTACCATGCAGGGGCCACTTTACAATGAGCAGTTCTTC
few 13 TRBD2 TRBJ2-7 TRBV11-1 CASSLPHGGEQYF TGTGCCAGCAGCTTACCCCACGGGGGGGAGCAGTACTTC
once 15 NA TRBJ1-1 TRBV3-1/TRBV3-2 CASSQGGLRGTEAFF TGTGCCAGCAGCCAAGGAGGGCTCCGGGGGACTGAAGCTTTCTTT
NA 16 NA TRBJ1-5 TRBV6-1 CASSEVGGTSNQPQHF TGTGCCAGCAGTGAAGTCGGAGGGACTAGCAATCAGCCCCAGCATTTT
once 17 NA TRBJ1-1 TRBV18 CASSPPAGQTRNTEAFF TGTGCCAGCTCACCACCGGCAGGACAAACGAGGAACACTGAAGCTTTCTTT
NA 17 NA TRBJ1-2 TRBV28 CASSFVTPLRGNYGYTF TGTGCCAGCAGTTTCGTAACACCCCTCCGAGGGAACTATGGCTACACCTTC
NA 15 TRBD1 TRBJ1-2 TRBV5-1 CASSVGDRGVTGYTF TGCGCCAGCAGCGTGGGGGACAGAGGGGTCACGGGCTACACCTTC
NA 14 NA TRBJ2-7 TRBV9 CASSATDYSYEQYF TGTGCCAGCAGCGCTACGGACTACTCCTACGAGCAGTACTTC
NA 15 TRBD1 TRBJ1-1 TRBV9 CASSYQGAGATEAFF TGTGCCAGCAGCTACCAGGGGGCAGGGGCCACTGAAGCTTTCTTT
NA 13 TRBD1 TRBJ1-2 TRBV15 CATNQGADYGYTF TGTGCCACCAACCAGGGGGCGGACTATGGCTACACCTTC
NA 14 TRBD1 TRBJ1-1 TRBV5-1 CASSSRDRAREAFF TGCGCCAGCAGCTCCCGGGACAGGGCTAGGGAAGCTTTCTTT
once 17 TRBD2 TRBJ2-5 TRBV4-1 CASSQDPASGSSETQYF TGCGCCAGCAGCCAAGATCCAGCTAGCGGGAGTTCAGAGACCCAGTACTTC
NA 17 TRBD2 TRBJ2-1 TRBV5-4 CASSLMGVAGGADEQFF TGTGCCAGCAGCTTGATGGGAGTCGCGGGGGGGGCCGATGAGCAGTTCTTC
NA 14 NA TRBJ2-2 TRBV14 CASSKRGISGELFF TGTGCCAGCAGCAAACGGGGGATTAGCGGGGAGCTGTTTTTT
once 17 TRBD1 TRBJ2-1 TRBV5-1 CASSSTTLGTGYNEQFF TGCGCCAGCAGCTCCACCACTTTAGGGACAGGGTACAATGAGCAGTTCTTC
NA 17 NA TRBJ2-5 TRBV21-1 CASRHGGSSGIKETQYF TGTGCCAGCAGGCACGGGGGCAGTAGCGGGATTAAGGAGACCCAGTACTTC
NA 14 NA TRBJ1-5 TRBV27 CASSPSLDYQPQHF TGTGCCAGCAGTCCCTCCTTAGATTATCAGCCCCAGCATTTT
once 14 TRBD2 TRBJ2-1 TRBV18 CAGSGTSSYNEQFF TGTGCCGGTAGCGGGACCAGCTCCTACAATGAGCAGTTCTTC